The clone carrying this T cell receptor beta chain was observed a few times. Its antigen is still unknown. These data belong to a study of T-cell memory formation after mild COVID-19. Points from the study as a whole: Detection of some responders pre-infection suggested pre-existing cross-reactive memory T cells participated.

With constant-segment primers, 5'RACE yielded cDNA libraries of TCR alpha and TCR beta that carried sample barcodes and UMIs. One entry per CDR3 protein, called by TCRdb with MiXCR from the 5' RACE reads. The table includes fewer than 350,000 distinct CDR3 sequences, under 20% detected once. The sequenced material came from PBMCs or a T cell subset sorted from them (not recorded which). This TCR was sampled from a man aged 18-30 years who had mild COVID-19 (a few samples of this study predate the infection). Cell type and time point are not known.

This CDR3 is CASSLAGTGWNYGYTF. CDR3 bases: TGTGCCAGCAGTTTAGCGGGGACAGGGTGGAACTATGGCTACACCTTC. J is TRBJ1-2 and V is TRBV12-3 or TRBV12-4, with 9 bases aligning to TRBD1. The CDR3 sequence is 16 residues long. The junction had 4 bases not matched to a gene; V was cut back by 0 bases and J by 2 bases.